Listed here are 5 T cell receptor beta chains from one sample, sequenced in a study of cytomegalovirus exposure and HLA in healthy donors. The PCR contained 60 Vbeta and 13 Jbeta primers. Profiling relied on immunoSEQ multiplex PCR, and the TCRdb table lists in-frame clones only, not all of them. The sample holds 200,000 to 250,000 clones; approximately 80% are singletons and the top ten take roughly 0.75%. The sequenced material came from PBMCs. All receptors come from a boy aged 2 to 10 in good health and CMV-seronegative.

The J gene is TRBJ1-6, the V gene TRBV5-1; no firm D call. Germline lookup yields CDR1 SGHRS and CDR2 YFSETQ. Trimming took off 3 bases at V and 5 bases at J, with 9 bases between the two ends. The CDR3 is made up of 14 amino acids. CDR3 loop: CASSSTDNNSPLHF. CDR3 in DNA: TGCGCCAGCAGCTCCACAGATAATAATTCACCCCTCCACTTT.

This rearrangement joins TRBV7-2 to TRBJ1-2; D might be TRBD1 (5 bases). This CDR3 spans 16 amino acids. Between the trimmed V and J ends, which lost 0 bases and 3 bases, there was a span of 14 bases. CDR1 is SGHTA, CDR2 FQGNSA, per germline. The CDR3 DNA follows: TGTGCCAGCAGCTTAGCTATCTGGGGCAAGGACTATGGCTACACCTTC. Its translation: CASSLAIWGKDYGYTF.

This clone was seen only a few times. V and J are TRBV2 and TRBJ1-1, with 9 bases fitting TRBD1. CDR1 is SNHLY, CDR2 FYNNEI, per germline. J gave up 5 bases and V 1 base, and 11 bases lay outside the gene matches. The length of the CDR3 is 17 residues. For the CDR3, the DNA is TGTGCCAGCAGTGAAGGGAAAGGGACAGGGAGGAGGACTGAAGCTTTCTTT. It yields the protein CASSEGKGTGRRTEAFF.

The rearrangement uses TRBV7-8 and TRBJ2-2; tentative D call: TRBD2 (6 bases). The germline V gene encodes CDR1 SGHVS and CDR2 FQNEAQ. V was trimmed by 8 bases and J by 16 bases, leaving 17 bases between them. The CDR3 has 11 amino acids. CDR3 nucleotides: TGTGCCAGCTCGGAGGGTGTCCGGTCGTTTTTT. It encodes CASSEGVRSFF.

The genes are TRBV7-9 and TRBJ2-1, with TRBD2 matching 10 bases. Trimming removed 1 base from V and 4 bases from J; junction bases left unmatched: 7. Looked up from germline, CDR1 is SEHNR and CDR2 is FQNEAQ (reference sequence). The CDR3 is made up of 17 amino acids. CDR3 in amino acids: CASSLELAGMGYNEQFF. CDR3 nucleotide sequence: TGTGCCAGCAGCTTAGAACTAGCGGGGATGGGTTACAATGAGCAGTTCTTC.